The T cell receptor (beta chain) described here comes from a study of blood T cell repertoires in COVID-19. The wider study: From the United States, Italy and Spain came samples of acute and convalescent COVID-19. Sample material is recorded as cDNA or gDNA derived from T cells, B-cell-depleted T cells, or PBMCs.

As originally analysed: Cell counts per sample came from amplifying reference gene primers. The table came from immunoSEQ multiplex PCR; TCRdb's copy has only in-frame clones and leaves some out. V and J calls plus clone size are reproduced from that table; the DNA served to infer D and trimming. The sample lists about 240,000 clones; about 90% were seen once. This CDR3 has 12 amino acids. Germline CDR1 reads SGHNT; CDR2 reads YYREEE (reference sequence). Trimming left V 5 bases short and J 9 bases short, with 12 bases between. Individuals aged roughly 18 to 95 years were recruited from approximately 24 US areas.

The sample was PBMCs or T cells enriched from blood (not recorded which). The chain employs TRBV5-4 and TRBJ2-1, with D possibly matching TRBD2 (7 bases). This receptor was identified in a woman aged 40 to 55 with acute COVID-19. The chain's CDR3 is CASRGRGIEQFF. The CDR3 nucleotides read TGTGCCAGCAGGGGGAGGGGGATTGAGCAGTTCTTC.